This record covers a single TCR beta chain. Its antigen is undetermined. The sample is drawn from a study of T cell responses to AZD1222 COVID-19 vaccine. Study-level results: Donors, mostly white British, included more females; clonal diversity was possibly underestimated.

Germline V gene data show CDR1 as SGHNT and CDR2 as YYREEE (reference sequence). The CDR3 is 20 amino acids. Deletions cut 1 base from V and 0 bases from J, with 23 bases between. Only in-frame clones appear in the TCRdb table, and some are missing; sequencing was by immunoSEQ multiplex PCR. The repertoire includes 99,000 or so clones, around 90% of them detected once, and about 9.7% sits in the top ten. The receptor's source is an adult in good health. The sequences come from peripheral blood, collected on day 0 of AZD1222 vaccination. The V call is TRBV5-4, the J call TRBJ2-1; tentatively, D is TRBD2 (7 bases). CDR3 in DNA: TGTGCCAGCAGCTTGTCCAGGGGCGGGAGTGTCTCCATCTCCTACAATGAGCAGTTCTTC. It codes for CASSLSRGGSVSISYNEQFF.